The 8 T cell receptor beta chains listed next were all sequenced from one sample in a study of T cells in Graves' hyperthyroidism and ophthalmopathy. There were TCR beta CDR3 regions amplified from RNA transcripts. The TCR CDR3 first-round RT-PCR relied on the HTBI primer set. One entry per CDR3 protein results from TCRdb running MiXCR on the multiplex PCR reads. The sample shows roughly 420,000 distinct CDR3 sequences, roughly 14% of them seen only once. Sequencing input: blood. The receptors stem from a woman between 18 and 29 years old with Graves' hyperthyroidism.

This clonotype was seen repeatedly, ten times or more. In DNA form, the CDR3 reads TGCAGTGCTGCCTACAGCGGCAGGGGAGATACGCAGTATTTT. It translates to CSAAYSGRGDTQYF. The J gene is TRBJ2-3, the V gene TRBV20-1, with D perhaps TRBD1 (6 bases). Germline V gives CDR1 DFQATT, CDR2 SNEGSKA (reference sequence). V lost 5 bases and J lost 5, with 17 bases in between. The CDR3 runs to 14 residues.

The genes are TRBV11-2 and TRBJ1-1, with D unclear. The CDR3 contains 16 residues. CDR1 and CDR2 from the germline V gene are SGHAT and FQNNGV. Trimming took off 4 bases at V and 1 base at J, with 16 bases between the two ends. CDR3 loop: CASSSNFVAGNTEAFF. In nucleotides, the CDR3 is TGTGCCAGCAGCTCTAATTTCGTGGCCGGGAACACTGAAGCTTTCTTT.

This clonotype was seen at least ten times. The J gene is TRBJ2-7, the V gene TRBV11-2, with TRBD1 identical over 9 bases. Germline lookup yields CDR1 SGHAT and CDR2 FQNNGV. The V gene end was trimmed by 5 bases and the J gene end by 4 bases; junction bases not matched to a gene: 6. The CDR3 is 14 amino acids. Here the CDR3 reads CASSNNRGLYEQYF. For the CDR3, the DNA is TGTGCCAGCAGCAACAACAGGGGGCTGTACGAGCAGTACTTC. Full variable domain (remainder filled in from reference TRBV11-2 and TRBJ2-7): EAGVAQSPRYKIIEKRQSVAFWCNPISGHATLYWYQQILGQGPKLLIQFQNNGVVDDSQLPKDRFSAERLKGVDSTLKIQPAKLEDSAVYLCASSNNRGLYEQYFGPGTRLTVT.

The V and J genes are TRBV10-2 and TRBJ1-1; possible D gene TRBD1, 6 bases. The CDR3 is made up of 14 amino acids. The V end was cut by 6 bases, the J end by 4 bases, with 15 bases between. Germline loops: CDR1 WSHSY, CDR2 SAAADI. The DNA of the CDR3 is TGCGCCAGCAGCACAGGGCGTCGAGGCACTGAAGCTTTCTTT. This translates into CASSTGRRGTEAFF.

V gene TRBV6-1 combines with J gene TRBJ1-1, with TRBD1 as a possible D gene (5 bases). The CDR3 totals 13 residues. Germline CDR1 MNHNS, CDR2 SASEGT. The V gene lost 6 bases and the J gene lost 0 bases, with 8 bases spanning the gap. In DNA form, the CDR3 reads TGTGCCAGCAGGGGGACTATGAACACTGAAGCTTTCTTT. This codes for CASRGTMNTEAFF.

The genes are TRBV7-9 and TRBJ1-5; no clear D. The CDR3 length is 14 residues. Trimming pared 1 base from V and 4 bases from J, leaving 8 bases between. Germline CDR1 reads SEHNR; CDR2 reads FQNEAQ (reference sequence). In DNA form, the CDR3 reads TGTGCCAGCAGCTTAGAACACTCAAATCAGCCCCAGCATTTT. Amino acid sequence: CASSLEHSNQPQHF.

There are many counts of this clonotype. V gene TRBV6-1 combines with J gene TRBJ1-1; no reliable D call. Germline V lookup: CDR1 MNHNS, CDR2 SASEGT. The V end was cut by 3 bases, the J end by 1 base, with 15 bases between. The CDR3 sequence is 16 residues long. CDR3 in amino acids: CASSDALSLGNTEAFF. In DNA form, the CDR3 reads TGTGCCAGCAGTGATGCCCTTTCGCTCGGGAACACTGAAGCTTTCTTT.

The DNA of the CDR3 is TGTGCCAGCAGCCAAGGGGGACAGGCGATGAACACTGAAGCTTTCTTT. This codes for CASSQGGQAMNTEAFF. J is TRBJ1-1 and V is TRBV4-2; 8 nucleotides match TRBD1. The CDR3 loop spans 16 amino acids. The germline CDR1 and CDR2 sequences are LGHNA and YNFKEQ. Trimming cost V 1 base and J 0 bases; bases outside gene matches: 4.